In its sample, the clone carrying this T cell receptor (beta chain) was seen a few times. Its antigen is still unknown. This entry is derived from a study of shared clonotypes between healthy human individuals. Study-wide results and caveats: Among donors, clonotype sharing was expected to be affected by sequencing depth.

Each sorted subset replicate got 200 ng genomic DNA, tens of thousands of genomes. Using immunoSEQ multiplex PCR, the repertoire was profiled, and TCRdb retains in-frame clones only, with some absent. Of roughly 1,000,000 clones detected, around 78% appear once; the ten largest clones hold roughly 0.65%. This CDR3 has 14 amino acids. The germline gives CDR1 MNHEY, CDR2 SVGAGI. V lost 4 bases and J 2 bases, leaving 10 bases between the germline ends. The authors divided CD4+ cells into CD45RA+ naive and CD45RA-negative memory subsets. The sequenced sample was memory CD4+ T cells from PBMCs. Subset given: CD45RA-negative fraction. This receptor was identified in a young man in good health. Some clones in this sample may be carry-over from other donors' samples. This chain uses TRBV6-5 with TRBJ2-3; D is undetermined. The CDR3 sequence: CASSSLSDTDTQYF. The CDR3 DNA sequence: TGTGCCAGCAGTTCACTATCTGACACAGATACGCAGTATTTT.